This T cell receptor beta chain emerged from a study of blood T cell repertoires in COVID-19. About the research overall: Sites in the United States, Italy and Spain provided acute and convalescent COVID-19 samples. Sources were T cells, B-cell-depleted T cells, or PBMCs; the material itself was cDNA or gDNA.

The Seattle patients joined while their infection was active and were tracked longitudinally afterward. This clone has just one count. How the authors handled the data: Nucleated cell counts were estimated from reference gene primer amplification. Repertoires were generated with immunoSEQ multiplex PCR, while TCRdb's copy carries only in-frame clones and drops some. From that table come the V and J calls and clone size; the DNA was used to work out D and trimming. This sample has 150,000 to 200,000 clones, with around nine tenths found just once. Per the germline V gene, CDR1 is KGHSH and CDR2 is LQKENI. The V end was cut by 3 bases, the J end by 5 bases, with 10 bases between. This CDR3 is 13 amino acids long.

The rearrangement uses TRBV18 and TRBJ2-5; no firm D call. Material: peripheral blood. The source of this sequence is a woman aged 70-85 years with COVID-19, enrolled during active disease. CDR3 in amino acids: CASSPGSGETQYF. In nucleotides, the CDR3 is TGTGCCAGCTCACCCGGGTCCGGGGAGACCCAGTACTTC.